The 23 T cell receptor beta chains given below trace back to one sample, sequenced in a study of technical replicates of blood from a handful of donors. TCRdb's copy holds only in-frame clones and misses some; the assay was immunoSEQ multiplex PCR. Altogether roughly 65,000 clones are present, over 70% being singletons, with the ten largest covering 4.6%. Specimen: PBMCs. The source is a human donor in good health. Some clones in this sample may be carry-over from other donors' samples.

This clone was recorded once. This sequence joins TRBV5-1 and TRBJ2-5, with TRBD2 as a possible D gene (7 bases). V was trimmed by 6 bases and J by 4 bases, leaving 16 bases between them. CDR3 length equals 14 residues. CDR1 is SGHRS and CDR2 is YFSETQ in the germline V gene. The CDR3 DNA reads TGCGCCAGCAATCCCGGGGGGCGGTCAGAGACCCAGTACTTC. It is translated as CASNPGGRSETQYF.

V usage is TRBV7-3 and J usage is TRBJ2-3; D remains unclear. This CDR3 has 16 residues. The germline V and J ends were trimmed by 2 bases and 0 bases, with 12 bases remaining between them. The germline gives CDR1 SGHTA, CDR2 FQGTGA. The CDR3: CASSLGLSTSTDTQYF. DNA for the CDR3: TGTGCCAGCAGCTTAGGGCTTTCTACTAGCACAGATACGCAGTATTTT.

CDR3 DNA: TGTGCCAGCAGCTTACGGGGGGGCCCCCTCCACTTT. Protein sequence: CASSLRGGPLHF. The chain carries TRBV7-2 and TRBJ1-6, with TRBD1 as a possible D gene (6 bases). The CDR3 contains 12 residues. Germline CDR1 reads SGHTA; CDR2 reads FQGNSA. V lost 2 bases and J 13 bases, leaving 9 bases between the germline ends.

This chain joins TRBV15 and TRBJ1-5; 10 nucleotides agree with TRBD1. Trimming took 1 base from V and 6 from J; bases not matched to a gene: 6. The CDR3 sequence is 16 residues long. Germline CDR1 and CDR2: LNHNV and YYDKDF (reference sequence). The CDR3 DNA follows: TGTGCCACCAGCAGAGGGACAGGGGGAATTTTTCAGCCCCAGCATTTT. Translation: CATSRGTGGIFQPQHF.

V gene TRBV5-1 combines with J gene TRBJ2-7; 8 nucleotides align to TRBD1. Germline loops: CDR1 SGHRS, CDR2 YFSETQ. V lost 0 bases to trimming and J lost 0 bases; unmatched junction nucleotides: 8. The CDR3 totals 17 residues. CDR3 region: CASSLGLDRATSYEQYF. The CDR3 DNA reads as TGCGCCAGCAGCTTGGGTCTGGACAGGGCCACCTCCTACGAGCAGTACTTC. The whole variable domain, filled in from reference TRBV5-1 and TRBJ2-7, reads KAGVTQTPRYLIKTRGQQVTLSCSPISGHRSVSWYQQTPGQGLQFLFEYFSETQRNKGNFPGRFSGRQFSNSRSEMNVSTLELGDSALYLCASSLGLDRATSYEQYFGPGTRLTVT.

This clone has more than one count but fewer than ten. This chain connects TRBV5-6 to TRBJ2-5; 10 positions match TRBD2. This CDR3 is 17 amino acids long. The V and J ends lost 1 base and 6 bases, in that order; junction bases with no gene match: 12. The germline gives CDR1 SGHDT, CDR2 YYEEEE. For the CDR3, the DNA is TGTGCCAGCAGCTTGACCCGGGGGGCTAGCGGGAGACAGACCCAGTACTTC. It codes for CASSLTRGASGRQTQYF. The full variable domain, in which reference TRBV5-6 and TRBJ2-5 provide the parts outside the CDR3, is DAGVTQSPTHLIKTRGQQVTLRCSPKSGHDTVSWYQQALGQGPQFIFQYYEEEERQRGNFPDRFSGHQFPNYSSELNVNALLLGDSALYLCASSLTRGASGRQTQYFGPGTRLLVL.

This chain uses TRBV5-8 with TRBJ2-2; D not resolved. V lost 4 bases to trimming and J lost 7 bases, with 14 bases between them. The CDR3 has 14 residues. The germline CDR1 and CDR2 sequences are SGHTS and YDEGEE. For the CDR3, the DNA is TGTGCCAGCAGCCATTGGCAGGCTGGCGGGGAGCTGTTTTTT. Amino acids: CASSHWQAGGELFF.

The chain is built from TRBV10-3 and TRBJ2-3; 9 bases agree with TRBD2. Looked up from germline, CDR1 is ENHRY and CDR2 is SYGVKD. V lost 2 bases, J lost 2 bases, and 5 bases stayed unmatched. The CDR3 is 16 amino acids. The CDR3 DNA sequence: TGTGCCATCAGTGAGGAGCTAGCGGGGCCCACAGATACGCAGTATTTT. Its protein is CAISEELAGPTDTQYF.

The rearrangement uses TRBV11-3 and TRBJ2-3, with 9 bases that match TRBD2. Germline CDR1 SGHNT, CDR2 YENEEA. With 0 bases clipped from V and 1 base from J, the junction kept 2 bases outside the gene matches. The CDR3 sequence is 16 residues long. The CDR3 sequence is CASSLESSGGTDTQYF. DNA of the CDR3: TGTGCCAGCAGCTTAGAATCTAGCGGGGGCACAGATACGCAGTATTTT.

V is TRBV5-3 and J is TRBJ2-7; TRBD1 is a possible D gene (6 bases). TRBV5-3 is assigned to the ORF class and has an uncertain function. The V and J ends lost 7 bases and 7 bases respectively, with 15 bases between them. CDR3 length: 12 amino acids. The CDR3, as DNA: TGTGCCAGAGGCTCCAGGGGCCGGGAGCAGTACTTC. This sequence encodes CARGSRGREQYF.

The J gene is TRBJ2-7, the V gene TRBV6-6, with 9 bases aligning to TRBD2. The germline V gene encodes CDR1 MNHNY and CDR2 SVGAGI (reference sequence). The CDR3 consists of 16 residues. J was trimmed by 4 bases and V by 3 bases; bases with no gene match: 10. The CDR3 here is CASSYSSLAGRYEQYF. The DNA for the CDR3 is TGTGCCAGCAGTTATTCGTCCCTAGCGGGAAGGTACGAGCAGTACTTC.

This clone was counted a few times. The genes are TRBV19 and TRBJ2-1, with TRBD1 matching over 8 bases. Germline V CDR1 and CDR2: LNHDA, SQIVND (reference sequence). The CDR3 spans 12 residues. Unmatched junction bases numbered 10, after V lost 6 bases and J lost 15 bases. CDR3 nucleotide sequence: TGTGCCAGTAGAACAGGGGGGCGCGGGGCGTTCTTC. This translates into CASRTGGRGAFF.

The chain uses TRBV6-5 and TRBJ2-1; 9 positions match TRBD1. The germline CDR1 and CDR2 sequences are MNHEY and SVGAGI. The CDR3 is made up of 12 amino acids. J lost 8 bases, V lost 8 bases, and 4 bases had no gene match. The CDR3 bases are TGTGCCAGCGCCCGGGACAGGGATGAGCAGTTCTTC. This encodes CASARDRDEQFF.

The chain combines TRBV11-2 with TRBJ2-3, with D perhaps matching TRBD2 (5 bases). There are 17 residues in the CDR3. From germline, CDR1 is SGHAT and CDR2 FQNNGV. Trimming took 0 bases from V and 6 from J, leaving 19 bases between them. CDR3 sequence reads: CASSLDHVAWKLDTQYF. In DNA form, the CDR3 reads TGTGCCAGCAGCTTAGATCACGTAGCGTGGAAATTGGATACGCAGTATTTT.

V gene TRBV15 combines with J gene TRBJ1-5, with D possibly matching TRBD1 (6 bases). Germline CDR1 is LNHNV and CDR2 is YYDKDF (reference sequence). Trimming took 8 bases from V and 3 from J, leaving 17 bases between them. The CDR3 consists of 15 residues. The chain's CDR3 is CATAIEGHLNQPQHF. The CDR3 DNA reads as TGTGCCACCGCAATCGAGGGACACCTCAATCAGCCCCAGCATTTT.

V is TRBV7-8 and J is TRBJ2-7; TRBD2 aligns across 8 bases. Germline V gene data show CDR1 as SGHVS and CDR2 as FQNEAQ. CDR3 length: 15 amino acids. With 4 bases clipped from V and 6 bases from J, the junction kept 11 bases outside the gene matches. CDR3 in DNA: TGTGCCAGCAGCTGGTCTAGAGCGGGAGCAGGCGAGCAGTACTTC. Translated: CASSWSRAGAGEQYF.

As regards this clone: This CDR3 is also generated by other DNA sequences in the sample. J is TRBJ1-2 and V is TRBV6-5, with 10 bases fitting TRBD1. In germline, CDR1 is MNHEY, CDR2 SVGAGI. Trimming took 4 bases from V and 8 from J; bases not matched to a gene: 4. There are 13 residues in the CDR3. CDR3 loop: CASSSGTGAGYTF. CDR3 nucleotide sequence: TGTGCCAGCAGTTCCGGGACAGGGGCCGGCTACACCTTC.

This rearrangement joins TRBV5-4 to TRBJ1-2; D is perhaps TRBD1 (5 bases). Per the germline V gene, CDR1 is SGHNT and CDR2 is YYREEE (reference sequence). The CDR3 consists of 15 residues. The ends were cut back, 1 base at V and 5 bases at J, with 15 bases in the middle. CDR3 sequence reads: CASSLYGPGGYGYTF. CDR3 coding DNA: TGTGCCAGCAGCTTGTATGGCCCGGGGGGGTATGGCTACACCTTC.

The CDR3 sequence is CASSAGTGGNYGYTF. The CDR3 DNA reads as TGTGCCAGCAGCGCAGGGACAGGGGGGAACTATGGCTACACCTTC. This sequence joins TRBV9 and TRBJ1-2; 11 positions match TRBD1. V was pared by 3 bases and J by 2 bases, with 3 bases of the junction left unmatched. Germline V gene data show CDR1 as SGDLS and CDR2 as YYNGEE. The CDR3 sequence is 15 residues long.

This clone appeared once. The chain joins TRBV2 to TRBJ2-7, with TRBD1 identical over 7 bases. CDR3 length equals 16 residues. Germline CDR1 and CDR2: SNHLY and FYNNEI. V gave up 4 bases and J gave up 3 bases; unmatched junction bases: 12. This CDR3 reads CASSGSTGAEFYEQYF. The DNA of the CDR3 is TGTGCCAGCAGTGGGAGTACAGGGGCGGAATTCTACGAGCAGTACTTC. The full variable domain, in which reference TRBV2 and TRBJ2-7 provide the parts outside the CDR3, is EPEVTQTPSHQVTQMGQEVILRCVPISNHLYFYWYRQILGQKVEFLVSFYNNEISEKSEIFDDQFSVERPDGSNFTLKIRSTKLEDSAMYFCASSGSTGAEFYEQYFGPGTRLTVT.

In DNA, the CDR3 is TGTGCCAGCAGTTCATCAGGGAATTCACCCCTCCACTTT. Residues: CASSSSGNSPLHF. This chain links TRBV6-6 with TRBJ1-6, with D possibly being TRBD1 (5 bases). The V gene lost 4 bases and the J gene lost 7 bases, with 8 bases spanning the gap. The CDR3 length is 13 residues. Germline CDR1 and CDR2: MNHNY and SVGAGI (reference sequence).

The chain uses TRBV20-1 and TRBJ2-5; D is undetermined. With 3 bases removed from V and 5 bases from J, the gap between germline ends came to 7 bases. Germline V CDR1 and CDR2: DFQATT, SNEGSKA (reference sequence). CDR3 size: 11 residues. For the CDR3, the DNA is TGCAGTGCTAGGTTCCGGGAGACCCAGTACTTC. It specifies CSARFRETQYF.

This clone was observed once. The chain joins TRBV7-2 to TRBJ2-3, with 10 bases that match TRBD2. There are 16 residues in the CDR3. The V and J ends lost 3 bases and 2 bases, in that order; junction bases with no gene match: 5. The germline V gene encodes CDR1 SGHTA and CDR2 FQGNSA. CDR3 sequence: CASSFRLAGITDTQYF. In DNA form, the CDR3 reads TGTGCCAGCAGCTTCCGACTAGCGGGTATCACAGATACGCAGTATTTT.